A selection of T cell receptor beta chains follows, all from one sample in a study of long-term antiretroviral therapy in people with HIV. The data were produced by immunoSEQ multiplex PCR, yet TCRdb's version contains in-frame clones alone and is incomplete. The sample carries tens of thousands of clones, approximately 93% recorded once. The input for sequencing was unsorted PBMCs, taken 7.6 years after starting antiretroviral therapy. These receptors were obtained from a woman aged 40 to 50 with HIV. The CDR3 runs from the conserved cysteine through the conserved F or W. The D gene is left open where the match is weak. The size of a clone is reported for some rows only, either as once, few or many, or as a class for expanded clones.

J gene: TRBJ1-2; D gene: .; clone size: .; V gene: TRBV7-2; CDR3 protein: CASAPLQGLGGYTF; CDR3 DNA: TGTGCCAGCGCTCCACTACAGGGTTTGGGAGGCTACACCTTC
J gene: TRBJ1-1; D gene: .; clone size: once; V gene: TRBV7-9; CDR3 protein: CASSLEGNTEAFF; CDR3 DNA: TGTGCCAGCAGCTTAGAAGGGAACACTGAAGCTTTCTTT
J gene: TRBJ2-3; D gene: .; clone size: .; V gene: TRBV4-1; CDR3 protein: CASSQGSDSTDTQYF; CDR3 DNA: TGCGCCAGCAGCCAAGGGTCAGATAGCACAGATACGCAGTATTTT
J gene: TRBJ2-5; D gene: .; clone size: .; V gene: TRBV6-5; CDR3 protein: CASSYRNDQETQYF; CDR3 DNA: TGTGCCAGCAGTTACCGGAATGACCAAGAGACCCAGTACTTC
J gene: TRBJ2-2; D gene: .; clone size: .; V gene: TRBV6-6; CDR3 protein: CASMNGNTGELFF; CDR3 DNA: TGTGCCAGCATGAACGGGAACACCGGGGAGCTGTTTTTT
J gene: TRBJ1-2; D gene: .; clone size: .; V gene: TRBV9; CDR3 protein: CASSVADQSSYGYTF; CDR3 DNA: TGTGCCAGCAGCGTAGCCGACCAGAGTAGCTATGGCTACACCTTC
J gene: TRBJ2-5; D gene: .; clone size: once; V gene: TRBV2; CDR3 protein: CASSSQGEFQETQYF; CDR3 DNA: TGTGCCAGCAGTTCGCAGGGAGAGTTTCAAGAGACCCAGTACTTC
J gene: TRBJ1-4; D gene: .; clone size: .; V gene: TRBV18; CDR3 protein: CASSPKTGSNEKLFF; CDR3 DNA: TGTGCCAGCTCACCAAAGACAGGTTCTAATGAAAAACTGTTTTTT
J gene: TRBJ1-5; D gene: .; clone size: .; V gene: TRBV7-2; CDR3 protein: CASSLGIGSREPQHF; CDR3 DNA: TGTGCCAGCAGCTTAGGTATCGGCTCCCGAGAGCCCCAGCATTTT
J gene: TRBJ1-4; D gene: .; clone size: .; V gene: TRBV5-1; CDR3 protein: CASSLGGGPNEKLFF; CDR3 DNA: TGCGCCAGCAGCTTGGGAGGGGGGCCTAATGAAAAACTGTTTTTT
J gene: TRBJ2-1; D gene: .; clone size: .; V gene: TRBV6-1; CDR3 protein: CASSIGGLHGAQFF; CDR3 DNA: TGTGCCAGCTCCATAGGGGGACTCCATGGGGCGCAGTTCTTC
J gene: TRBJ1-2; D gene: TRBD1; clone size: .; V gene: TRBV13; CDR3 protein: CASSLRNRGNYGYTF; CDR3 DNA: TGTGCCAGCAGCTTGAGAAACAGGGGTAACTATGGCTACACCTTC
J gene: TRBJ2-3; D gene: TRBD1; clone size: .; V gene: TRBV27; CDR3 protein: CASSGYRGRFETDTQYF; CDR3 DNA: TGTGCCAGCAGTGGATACAGGGGGCGATTTGAAACAGATACGCAGTATTTT
J gene: TRBJ1-2; D gene: TRBD1; clone size: .; V gene: TRBV19; CDR3 protein: CASSLPPGQSYYGYTF; CDR3 DNA: TGTGCCAGTAGTCTTCCCCCGGGACAGAGTTACTATGGCTACACCTTC
J gene: TRBJ1-3; D gene: TRBD1; clone size: .; V gene: TRBV30; CDR3 protein: CAFDRGAGNTIYF; CDR3 DNA: TGTGCCTTTGACAGGGGCGCTGGAAACACCATATATTTT
J gene: TRBJ2-3; D gene: .; clone size: once; V gene: TRBV5-6; CDR3 protein: CASSLGAPSTDTQYF; CDR3 DNA: TGTGCCAGCAGCTTGGGGGCGCCAAGCACAGATACGCAGTATTTT
J gene: TRBJ2-7; D gene: .; clone size: .; V gene: TRBV5-6; CDR3 protein: CASSASYEQYF; CDR3 DNA: TGTGCCAGCAGCGCCTCCTACGAGCAGTACTTC